This is a list of T cell receptor beta chains from one sample in a study of blood T cell repertoires in COVID-19. TCRdb keeps only in-frame clones here, not all; method: immunoSEQ multiplex PCR. The sample shows 120,000 or so clones, 85% of them seen only once. Sequenced input: peripheral blood. The receptors here all came from a woman over 75 with acute or convalescent COVID-19. Both conserved end residues are part of each CDR3. Fields, in order: J gene, clone size, D gene, V gene, CDR3 protein, CDR3 DNA. D genes are given only for firm matches. Some rows mark clone size as missing; the rest say once, few, many or name a class of expanded clone.

>TRBJ1-2|.|TRBD1|TRBV9
CASSLSGQGGYTF
TGTGCCAGCAGCCTCTCGGGACAGGGTGGCTACACCTTC
>TRBJ2-3|.|.|TRBV27
CASSRSSSTDTQYF
TGTGCCAGCAGCCGGTCCTCTAGCACAGATACGCAGTATTTT
>TRBJ1-5|.|.|TRBV12-5
CASGLGGREPQHF
TGTGCTAGTGGTTTGGGGGGGCGGGAGCCCCAGCATTTT
>TRBJ1-2|.|TRBD1|TRBV28
CASSLDRGYTF
TGTGCCAGCAGTCTTGACAGGGGGTACACCTTC
>TRBJ1-1|.|.|TRBV6-5
CASSIEGITEAFF
TGTGCCAGCAGTATCGAGGGAATTACTGAAGCTTTCTTT
>TRBJ2-5|.|.|TRBV7-3
CASSPGLERSQYF
TGTGCCAGCAGCCCAGGACTTGAGAGATCCCAGTACTTC
>TRBJ1-4|.|.|TRBV6-5
CASRSRGGEKLFF
TGTGCCAGCAGGTCTAGGGGGGGGGAAAAACTGTTTTTT
>TRBJ1-2|.|.|TRBV28
CASTLGGGKDGYTF
TGTGCCAGCACCCTGGGGGGGGGTAAGGATGGCTACACCTTC
>TRBJ1-2|.|TRBD1|TRBV11-2
CASSIDRDYGYTF
TGTGCCAGCAGTATAGACAGGGACTATGGCTACACCTTC
>TRBJ2-2|once|TRBD1|TRBV29-1
CSANRDRNTGELFF
TGCAGCGCGAACAGGGACAGAAACACCGGGGAGCTGTTTTTT
>TRBJ2-5|.|TRBD2|TRBV19
CASSGTTTTVTQYF
TGTGCCAGTAGTGGGACTACAACTACGGTGACCCAGTACTTC
>TRBJ1-6|.|TRBD1|TRBV7-2
CASSLGLGQTISYNSPLHF
TGTGCCAGCAGCTTGGGGCTGGGACAGACGATCTCCTATAATTCACCCCTCCACTTT
>TRBJ1-2|.|TRBD1|TRBV28
CASSSTGGNYGYTF
TGTGCCAGCAGCTCGACAGGGGGCAACTATGGCTACACCTTC
>TRBJ2-5|.|.|TRBV9
CASSVREETQYF
TGTGCCAGCAGCGTTAGAGAAGAGACCCAGTACTTC
>TRBJ1-4|.|.|TRBV28
CASAPGGTNEKLFF
TGTGCCAGCGCCCCCGGAGGTACTAATGAAAAACTGTTTTTT
>TRBJ1-6|.|.|TRBV6-1
CASSEIDLRVNSPLHF
TGTGCCAGCAGTGAGATTGACTTGAGGGTTAATTCACCCCTCCACTTT
>TRBJ2-7|.|TRBD1|TRBV6-5
CASHRGYEQYF
TGTGCCAGTCACAGGGGTTACGAGCAGTACTTC
>TRBJ2-6|.|.|TRBV5-1
CASSSKAGPSGANVLTF
TGCGCCAGCAGCTCGAAGGCAGGTCCCTCTGGGGCCAACGTCCTGACTTTC
>TRBJ1-1|.|TRBD1|TRBV5-6
CASSLGQGATAFF
TGTGCCAGCAGCCTGGGACAGGGGGCAACAGCTTTCTTT
>TRBJ1-1|once|.|TRBV6-5
CATQLTPNTEAFF
TGTGCCACCCAACTTACCCCGAACACTGAAGCTTTCTTT
>TRBJ1-2|.|TRBD1|TRBV6-4
CASMPTDRGRFYGYTF
TGTGCCAGCATGCCCACGGACAGGGGGCGTTTCTATGGCTACACCTTC